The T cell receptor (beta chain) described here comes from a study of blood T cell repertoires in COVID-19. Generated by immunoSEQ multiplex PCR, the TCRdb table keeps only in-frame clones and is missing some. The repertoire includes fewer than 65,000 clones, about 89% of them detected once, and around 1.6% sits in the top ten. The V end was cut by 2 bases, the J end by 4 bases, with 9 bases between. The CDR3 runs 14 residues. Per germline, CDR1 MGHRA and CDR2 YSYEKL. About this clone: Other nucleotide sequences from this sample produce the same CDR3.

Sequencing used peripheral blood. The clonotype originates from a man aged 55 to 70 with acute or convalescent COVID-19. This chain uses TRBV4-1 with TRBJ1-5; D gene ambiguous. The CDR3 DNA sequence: TGCGCCAGCAGCCAACGGGAGGGTAATCAGCCCCAGCATTTT. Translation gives CASSQREGNQPQHF.